This T cell receptor (beta chain) was found in a study of long-term antiretroviral therapy in people with HIV. This clone came up once. The antigen is not known. Findings of the study overall: In samples taken after ART, diversity increased but remained below transplant donor control levels.

Assay version v3.0 of immunoSEQ was used, and it was run at survey level. Using immunoSEQ multiplex PCR, the repertoire was profiled, and TCRdb retains in-frame clones only, with some absent. The profile covers 38,000 or so clones, with over 75% appearing a single time and approximately 5.3% taken by the ten largest. CDR3 length: 15 residues. V was clipped by 2 bases and J by 5 bases, with 12 bases between them. Germline assignment: CDR1 MNHEY and CDR2 SMNVEV (reference sequence). The V gene is TRBV27, the J gene TRBJ2-2; D not resolved. Here the sequenced sample was unsorted PBMCs, taken 1.5 years after starting antiretroviral therapy. The receptor comes from a man aged 18-30 years with HIV. Here the CDR3 reads CASSLVARNTGELFF. CDR3 nucleotides: TGTGCCAGCAGTTTAGTAGCCAGAAATACCGGGGAGCTGTTTTTT.